This TCR beta chain derives from a study of cytomegalovirus exposure and HLA in healthy donors. Data came from immunoSEQ multiplex PCR; TCRdb stores just in-frame clones and leaves some out. The sample has 100,000 to 120,000 clones, roughly nine tenths seen once; the top ten hold 4%. V shed 0 bases and J 6 bases; nucleotides not matched to a gene: 0. Germline values: CDR1 SEHNR, CDR2 FQNEAQ (reference sequence). CDR3 size: 14 residues. Study-wide results and caveats: The study recorded 150 to 200 TCR beta chains that were cytomegalovirus-associated.

Worth noting for this clone: Its antigen remains unknown.

The chain carries TRBV7-9 and TRBJ1-1; TRBD1 matches 11 bases. This receptor was taken from a woman aged 18 to 35 in good health and CMV-seropositive. The sequencing input was PBMCs. CDR3 sequence (DNA): TGTGCCAGCAGCTTAGCGGGACAGGGGGCTGAAGCTTTCTTT. Amino acids: CASSLAGQGAEAFF.